This T cell receptor beta chain was identified in a study of control samples from healthy donors and cancer patients. In germline, CDR1 is KGHSH, CDR2 LQKENI. J was trimmed by 5 bases and V by 1 base; bases with no gene match: 5. This CDR3 region has 16 residues. TCRdb's table, derived via immunoSEQ multiplex PCR, lists solely in-frame clones and lacks some. The sample contains under 55,000 clones, 80% of which appear only once. Sequencing input: blood. This TCR came from a man aged 65-85 years in good health. The chain has TRBV18 and TRBJ2-2; 9 positions match TRBD2. This CDR3 reads CASSPRTGLATGELFF. DNA for the CDR3: TGTGCCAGCTCACCACGCACGGGACTAGCTACCGGGGAGCTGTTTTTT.